This T cell receptor (beta chain) was profiled in a study of CD8 T cells in ankylosing spondylitis. This clonotype has a count of ten or more. TCRdb re-called the 5' RACE reads with MiXCR, one entry per CDR3 protein. The table records roughly 200,000 distinct CDR3 sequences, 20% to 30% of them present only once. This CDR3 contains 15 residues. Germline V lookup: CDR1 MGHRA, CDR2 YSYEKL. Trimming cost V 4 bases and J 0 bases, with 10 bases left between them. The TCR sequence derives from a male donor with ankylosing spondylitis or in good health (not recorded which). Sequences were obtained from blood, either unsorted or a sorted T cell fraction (not recorded which). V is TRBV4-1 and J is TRBJ1-5; D gene unclear. CDR3: CASSLEDGSNQPQHF. In nucleotides, the CDR3 is TGCGCCAGCAGCCTTGAAGACGGTAGCAATCAGCCCCAGCATTTT.